The rows below give T cell receptor beta chains drawn from one sample of a study of cytotoxic CD8 clonotypes in ibrutinib-treated CLL. Assay: immunoSEQ multiplex PCR; the TCRdb copy retains only in-frame clones and omits some. The table lists some 350,000 clones, 67% of them singletons. The input for sequencing was PBMCs, taken after 36 months of ibrutinib treatment. The receptors stem from a human donor with chronic lymphocytic leukemia. The CDR3 runs from the conserved cysteine through the conserved F or W. The D gene is left open where the match is weak. Clone size, where shown, is once, few, many, or a class for clones that have expanded.

TGTGCCAGTAGTTTAAGGGGACAGGGCAATCAGCCCCAGCATTTT | CASSLRGQGNQPQHF | TRBD1 | TRBJ1-5 | TRBV19 | few
TGTGCCAGCAGCTTAGTAGGGTCGCGGGGGCGCCGAAATGAGCAGTTCTTC | CASSLVGSRGRRNEQFF | NA | TRBJ2-1 | TRBV7-8 | NA
TGTGCCATCGGCCCAGCGGGAGAGACCCAGTACAATGAGCAGTTCTTC | CAIGPAGETQYNEQFF | TRBD2 | TRBJ2-1 | TRBV10-3 | NA
TGTGCCAGCAGCCCCGGAGGCGAGCAGTACTTC | CASSPGGEQYF | NA | TRBJ2-7 | TRBV7-9 | NA
TGTGCCATCAGTGAGTCAAATAAGCGGGCTCTCTACAATGAGCAGTTCTTC | CAISESNKRALYNEQFF | NA | TRBJ2-1 | TRBV10-3 | NA
TGTGCCAGCAGCCCACCGGACAGATCTTCACCCCTCCACTTT | CASSPPDRSSPLHF | NA | TRBJ1-6 | TRBV9 | few
TGTGCCAGCAGCTCCGGGACGAACGAGCAGTACTTC | CASSSGTNEQYF | NA | TRBJ2-7 | TRBV5-5 | NA
TGCAGCGTTGAAATGGGGGGATGGAACTATGGCTACACCTTC | CSVEMGGWNYGYTF | NA | TRBJ1-2 | TRBV29-1 | NA
TGTGCCAGCGCACCTAGCGGGGAGAAAGAGACCCAGTACTTC | CASAPSGEKETQYF | TRBD2 | TRBJ2-5 | TRBV11-3 | NA
TGTGCCAGCAGCGTAGTGGGCAGGGTAACCTACAATGAGCAGTTCTTC | CASSVVGRVTYNEQFF | NA | TRBJ2-1 | TRBV9 | NA
TGTGCAAGTCTGGACAGGCGGGCAGCAGTAAATAGGCCCCAGCATTTT | CASLDRRAAVNRPQHF | TRBD1 | TRBJ1-5 | TRBV19 | NA
TGCACCAGCAGCCCACAAGAAAAAGGGACTAGCGGGATGGGGACAGATACGCAGTATTTT | CTSSPQEKGTSGMGTDTQYF | NA | TRBJ2-3 | TRBV1 | few
TGCGCCAGCAGCATCTCTCCCAGACCCGCTGAGCCCAATCAGCCCCAGCATTTT | CASSISPRPAEPNQPQHF | NA | TRBJ1-5 | TRBV5-1 | few
TGTGCCAGCAGCTTGGATGCTTTCTTTGGTCGGGACAACTACAATGAGCAGTTCTTC | CASSLDAFFGRDNYNEQFF | NA | TRBJ2-1 | TRBV5-4 | once
TGTGCCAGCAGCGCCAGGGACGGAGACTACGAGCAGTACTTC | CASSARDGDYEQYF | NA | TRBJ2-7 | TRBV14 | NA
TGTGCCAGCAGCTCATCGACAGGGCGGGTTCTTGGCTACACCTTC | CASSSSTGRVLGYTF | TRBD1 | TRBJ1-2 | TRBV7-2 | NA
TGCGCCAGCAGTATCCAGGGGTATAATTCACCCCTCCACTTT | CASSIQGYNSPLHF | NA | TRBJ1-6 | TRBV5-1 | NA
TGTGCCAGCAGTGCCCTGGGACAGGGGACGTTTGATGAGCAGTTCTTC | CASSALGQGTFDEQFF | TRBD1 | TRBJ2-1 | TRBV2 | once
TGCGCCAGCAGCCAAGTGGGACTAGCTGAAACCTACGAGCAGTACTTC | CASSQVGLAETYEQYF | TRBD2 | TRBJ2-7 | TRBV4-1 | once
TGTGCCAGCAGTCTATCCTCCAATCAGCCCCAGCATTTT | CASSLSSNQPQHF | NA | TRBJ1-5 | TRBV27 | few
TGCAGCGTTGAAGATCTACGTGCTGGGCTACTAGAGACCCAGTACTTC | CSVEDLRAGLLETQYF | NA | TRBJ2-5 | TRBV29-1 | once
TGTGCCAGCAGCTTCCTAGCGGGGGCCAGGCGGGAGCAGTACTTC | CASSFLAGARREQYF | TRBD2 | TRBJ2-7 | TRBV7-6 | NA
TGTGCCAGCAGCCCTGGGACTAGCCGGGGACCAGATACGCAGTATTTT | CASSPGTSRGPDTQYF | TRBD2 | TRBJ2-3 | TRBV13 | NA
TGCAGCGTCGCTCCGGGACTCGTTTTCACAGATACGCAGTATTTT | CSVAPGLVFTDTQYF | NA | TRBJ2-3 | TRBV29-1 | few
TGTGCCAGCAGCCCAGGACTAGCGAGCATCTACGAGCAGTACTTC | CASSPGLASIYEQYF | TRBD2 | TRBJ2-7 | TRBV7-3 | NA
TGCGCCAGCAGTGAGTCGGGGGTCTATGGCTACACCTTC | CASSESGVYGYTF | NA | TRBJ1-2 | TRBV10-1 | NA
TGTGCCAGCAGTTCGAGGGGGCGCAACACTGAAGCTTTCTTT | CASSSRGRNTEAFF | TRBD1 | TRBJ1-1 | TRBV28 | NA
TGCGCCAGCAGCCAAGATCCGGCGGGAACAGCGAACACCGGGGAGCTGTTTTTT | CASSQDPAGTANTGELFF | NA | TRBJ2-2 | TRBV4-3 | once
TGCGCCAGCAGCCAAGAGAGTGCGGGGGCAGTCTATGGCTACACCTTC | CASSQESAGAVYGYTF | NA | TRBJ1-2 | TRBV4-1 | once